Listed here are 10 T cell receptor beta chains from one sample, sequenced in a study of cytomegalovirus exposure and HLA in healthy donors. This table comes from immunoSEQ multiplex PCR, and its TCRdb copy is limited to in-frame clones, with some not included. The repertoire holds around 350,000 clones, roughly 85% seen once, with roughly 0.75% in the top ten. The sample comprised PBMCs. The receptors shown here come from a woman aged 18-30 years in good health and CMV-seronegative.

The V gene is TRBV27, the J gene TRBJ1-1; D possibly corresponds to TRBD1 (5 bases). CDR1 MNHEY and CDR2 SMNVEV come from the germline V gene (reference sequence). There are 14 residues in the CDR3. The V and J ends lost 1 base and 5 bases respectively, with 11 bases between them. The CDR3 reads CASSLYGGGTEAFF. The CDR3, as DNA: TGTGCCAGCAGTTTATACGGGGGAGGGACTGAAGCTTTCTTT.

This CDR3 is CASSESSTPGELFF. For the CDR3, the DNA is TGCGCCAGCAGTGAGAGTAGCACGCCCGGGGAGCTGTTTTTT. The chain has TRBV10-2 and TRBJ2-2; D gene ambiguous. Trimming shortened V by 2 bases and J by 6 bases, and 10 bases separated the two germline ends. Germline loops: CDR1 WSHSY, CDR2 SAAADI. The CDR3 is 14 amino acids.

CDR3 loop: CASSGTRSSEQYF. The CDR3 coding sequence is TGTGCCAGCTCGGGGACAAGGTCGTCCGAGCAGTACTTC. The chain has TRBV28 and TRBJ2-7; a weak D match, TRBD1 (6 bases). This CDR3 spans 13 amino acids. Trimming took 8 bases from V and 6 from J, leaving 17 bases between them. CDR1 and CDR2 from the germline V gene are MDHEN and SYDVKM.

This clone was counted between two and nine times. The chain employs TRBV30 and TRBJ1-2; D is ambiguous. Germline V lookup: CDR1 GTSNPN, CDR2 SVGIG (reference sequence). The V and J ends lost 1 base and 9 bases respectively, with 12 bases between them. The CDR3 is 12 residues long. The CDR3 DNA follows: TGTGCCTGGAGTGGTTCGGGTTGGCGCTACACCTTC. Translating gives CAWSGSGWRYTF.

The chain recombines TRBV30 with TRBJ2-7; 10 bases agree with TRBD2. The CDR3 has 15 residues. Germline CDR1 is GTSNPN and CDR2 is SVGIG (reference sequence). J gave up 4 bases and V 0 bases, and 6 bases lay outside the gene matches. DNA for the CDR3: TGTGCCTGGAGTGTAGGTCTAGCGGGAGTTTACGAGCAGTACTTC. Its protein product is CAWSVGLAGVYEQYF.

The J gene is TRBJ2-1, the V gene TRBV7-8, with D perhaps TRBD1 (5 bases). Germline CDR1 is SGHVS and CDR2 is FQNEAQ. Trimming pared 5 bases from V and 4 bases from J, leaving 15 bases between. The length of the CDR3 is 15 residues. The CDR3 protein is CASSPLEAGYNEQFF. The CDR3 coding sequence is TGTGCCAGCAGCCCCCTTGAGGCAGGGTACAATGAGCAGTTCTTC. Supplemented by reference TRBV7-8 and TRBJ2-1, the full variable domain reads GAGVSQSPRYKVAKRGQDVALRCDPISGHVSLFWYQQALGQGPEFLTYFQNEAQLDKSGLPSDRFFAERPEGSVSTLKIQRTQQEDSAVYLCASSPLEAGYNEQFFGPGTRLTVL.

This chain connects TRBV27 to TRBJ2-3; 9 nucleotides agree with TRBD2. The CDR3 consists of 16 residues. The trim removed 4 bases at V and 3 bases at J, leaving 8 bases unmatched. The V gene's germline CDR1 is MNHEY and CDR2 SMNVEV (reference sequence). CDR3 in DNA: TGTGCCAGCAGTTCCCCTATAGCGGGAGAGACAGATACGCAGTATTTT. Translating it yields CASSSPIAGETDTQYF.

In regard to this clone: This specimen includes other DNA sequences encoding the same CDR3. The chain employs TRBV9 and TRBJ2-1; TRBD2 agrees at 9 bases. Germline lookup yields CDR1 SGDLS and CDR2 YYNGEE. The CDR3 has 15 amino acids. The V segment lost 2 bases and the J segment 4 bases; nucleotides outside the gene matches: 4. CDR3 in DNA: TGTGCCAGCAGCGTGTCGACTAGCGGATACAATGAGCAGTTCTTC. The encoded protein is CASSVSTSGYNEQFF.

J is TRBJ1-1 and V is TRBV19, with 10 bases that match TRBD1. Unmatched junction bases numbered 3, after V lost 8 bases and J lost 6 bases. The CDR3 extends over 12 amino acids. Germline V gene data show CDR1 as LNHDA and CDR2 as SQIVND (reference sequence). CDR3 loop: CASWTGGPEAFF. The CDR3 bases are TGTGCCAGTTGGACAGGGGGGCCTGAAGCTTTCTTT.

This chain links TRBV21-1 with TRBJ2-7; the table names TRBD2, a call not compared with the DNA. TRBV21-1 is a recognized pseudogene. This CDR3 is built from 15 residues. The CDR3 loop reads CASTLGASGSYEQYF. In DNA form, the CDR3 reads TGTGCCAGCACCTTGGGGGCTAGCGGCTCCTACGAGCAGTACTTC.